The source of this TCR beta chain is a study of T cell repertoires in cytomegalovirus infection. TCRdb ran MiXCR on the reads and lists one entry per CDR3 protein. The sample lists roughly 150,000 distinct CDR3 sequences; over 15% were seen once. V was clipped by 7 bases and J by 0 bases; unmatched bases: 2. Germline CDR1 is MDHEN and CDR2 is SYDVKM. The CDR3 runs 15 residues. This clonotype has only a few counts. The TCR comes from a human donor in good health (CMV status not recorded). Some clones in this sample may be carry-over from other donors' samples. The V gene is TRBV28, the J gene TRBJ1-3; 11 bases align to TRBD1. Material: CD8+ T cells from PBMCs. Written as DNA, the CDR3 is TGTGCCAGCAAGGGACAGGGGGGCTCTGGAAACACCATATATTTT. Residues: CASKGQGGSGNTIYF. The full variable domain, in which reference TRBV28 and TRBJ1-3 provide the parts outside the CDR3, is DVKVTQSSRYLVKRTGEKVFLECVQDMDHENMFWYRQDPGLGLRLIYFSYDVKMKEKGDIPEGYSVSREKKERFSLILESASTNQTSMYLCASKGQGGSGNTIYFGEGSWLTVV.